The T cell receptor (beta chain) described here comes from a study of blood T cells in healthy people across ages. This CDR3 spans 16 amino acids. V was clipped by 4 bases and J by 6 bases; unmatched bases: 12. Germline V gene data show CDR1 as KGHDR and CDR2 as SFDVKD. This clonotype was counted between two and nine times. With a J-beta primer mix and a sample-barcoded 5' primer, a second PCR ran about 7 to 11 cycles. From the 5' RACE reads, TCRdb called clonotypes with MiXCR, one entry per CDR3 protein. Of roughly 800,000 distinct CDR3 sequences listed, roughly 25% were seen once; the top ten hold more than 7.5%. Another study also made use of these data, one on T cells of mothers and their children. As reported in that work: The study found thymic selection shapes TCR recombination output similarly in related and unrelated pairs.

The TCR originated in a boy aged 10-17 years in good health. The genes are TRBV24-1 and TRBJ2-7, with 9 bases fitting TRBD1. Material for sequencing was blood. CDR3 DNA: TGTGCCACCAGTGACGAATCCGGGACAGGGAGCCGCGAGCAGTACTTC. The encoded protein is CATSDESGTGSREQYF.